The sequence of this TCR beta chain was determined in a study of cytomegalovirus exposure and HLA in healthy donors. Study details: Ancestry clustering placed 70% to 85% of more than 350 genotyped donors in the Caucasian-associated cluster. The study's findings and limits: Clonal expansion, a later analysis showed, was greater in HLA-associated TCR beta chains than in equally common others. Later work found most CMV-associated TCR beta chains apparently HLA-restricted. It was taken for granted in presence/absence analyses that sequencing depth across donors was roughly uniform.

This clone was counted only a few times. No antigen is known for it. PCR involved 60 Vbeta and 13 Jbeta primers. The protocol was immunoSEQ multiplex PCR, while the TCRdb copy is restricted to in-frame clones and leaves out a portion. There are 150,000 or so clones in the sample; under 85% occur only once, and approximately 1.8% lies in the top ten. Germline V gene lookup returns CDR1 SGHTA and CDR2 FQGNSA. The CDR3 has 13 residues. The V and J ends lost 4 bases and 2 bases respectively, with 6 bases between them. J is TRBJ2-1 and V is TRBV7-2; D is unresolved. This clonotype was sampled from a woman aged 25 to 39 in good health and CMV-seronegative. The sequenced material came from PBMCs. The CDR3 loop reads CASSYTTYNEQFF. CDR3 coding DNA: TGTGCCAGCAGCTACACCACCTACAATGAGCAGTTCTTC.